The 17 T cell receptor beta chains in this list originate from one sample, sequenced in a study of CD8+ T cells in alopecia areata. Extracted RNA was reverse transcribed into cDNA, the sequencing template. The assay was immunoSEQ multiplex PCR, and TCRdb's table has in-frame clones only and misses some. The sample includes about 180,000 clones, approximately 65% seen only once; the top ten take over 9.5%. This specimen was CD8+ T cells sorted from blood, taken at week 0. All receptors come from a human donor with alopecia areata.

The chain employs TRBV30 and TRBJ2-1, with a possible D match to TRBD2 (6 bases). Trimming took off 0 bases at V and 2 bases at J, with 8 bases between the two ends. Germline V CDR1 and CDR2: GTSNPN, SVGIG (reference sequence). This CDR3 is 14 amino acids long. The CDR3 region is CAWSVLATYNEQFF. The CDR3 nucleotides read TGTGCCTGGAGTGTCCTAGCGACCTACAATGAGCAGTTCTTC. The complete variable domain, with remaining parts taken from reference TRBV30 and TRBJ2-1, reads SQTIHQWPATLVQPVGSPLSLECTVEGTSNPNLYWYRQAAGRGLQLLFYSVGIGQISSEVPQNLSASRPQDRQFILSSKKLLLSDSGFYLCAWSVLATYNEQFFGPGTRLTVL.

The V gene is TRBV7-3, the J gene TRBJ2-4; D may be TRBD2 (5 bases). This CDR3 is 12 amino acids long. Germline V gene lookup returns CDR1 SGHTA and CDR2 FQGTGA. Trimming removed 4 bases at V and 11 bases at J, with 12 bases between. CDR3 region: CASSSDAGVQYF. In DNA form, the CDR3 reads TGTGCCAGCAGCTCAGACGCGGGCGTTCAGTACTTC. Supplemented by reference TRBV7-3 and TRBJ2-4, the full variable domain reads GAGVSQTPSNKVTEKGKYVELRCDPISGHTALYWYRQSLGQGPEFLIYFQGTGAADDSGLPNDRFFAVRPEGSVSTLKIQRTERGDSAVYLCASSSDAGVQYFGAGTRLSVL.

This clone was seen more than once but under ten times. The same CDR3 is also encoded by other DNA sequences in this sample. The V and J genes are TRBV29-1 and TRBJ2-3; D possibly matches TRBD1 or TRBD2 (5 bases each). There are 13 residues in the CDR3. The ends were cut back, 3 bases at V and 4 bases at J, with 11 bases in the middle. Germline V gives CDR1 SQVTM, CDR2 ANQGSEA. The CDR3 DNA follows: TGCAGCGTTGACCAGACAGCGGCAGATACGCAGTATTTT. Protein: CSVDQTAADTQYF.

This chain uses TRBV7-9 with TRBJ2-5, with unresolved D. Trimming removed 3 bases at V and 3 bases at J, with 8 bases between. Per the germline V gene, CDR1 is SEHNR and CDR2 is FQNEAQ (reference sequence). There are 13 residues in the CDR3. CDR3 in amino acids: CASSFYREETQYF. Here the CDR3 DNA reads TGTGCCAGCAGCTTTTACAGAGAAGAGACCCAGTACTTC. The variable domain in full, with the rest retrieved from reference TRBV7-9 and TRBJ2-5, is DTGVSQNPRHKITKRGQNVTFRCDPISEHNRLYWYRQTLGQGPEFLTYFQNEAQLEKSRLLSDRFSAERPKGSFSTLEIQRTEQGDSAMYLCASSFYREETQYFGPGTRLLVL.

About this clone: The junction and the germline gene differ at one end; a read error may be behind it. The chain recombines TRBV7-7 with TRBJ2-1; possible D gene TRBD2, 6 bases. Germline-derived CDR1 and CDR2 are SSHAT and FNYEAQ (reference sequence). The CDR3 runs to 15 residues. CDR3 sequence: CASSPWDGRYNEQFF. Written as DNA, the CDR3 is TGTGCTAGCAGCCCCTGGGACGGGAGATACAATGAGCAGTTCTTC.

The chain carries TRBV29-1 and TRBJ2-1; D is ambiguous. Germline CDR1 and CDR2: SQVTM and ANQGSEA. Between the trimmed V and J ends, which lost 0 bases and 2 bases, there was a span of 11 bases. The CDR3 extends over 15 amino acids. The CDR3 loop reads CSVEDRSRAYNEQFF. CDR3 bases: TGCAGCGTTGAAGATCGGTCCAGAGCCTACAATGAGCAGTTCTTC.

The J gene is TRBJ2-5, the V gene TRBV9; D is unclear. Germline assignment: CDR1 SGDLS and CDR2 YYNGEE. The V and J ends lost 0 bases and 3 bases respectively, with 9 bases between them. The CDR3 contains 14 residues. The CDR3 loop reads CASSVGGGKETQYF. The CDR3 DNA reads TGTGCCAGCAGCGTAGGTGGCGGAAAAGAGACCCAGTACTTC.

About this clone itself: Other DNA sequences in the sample encode the same CDR3. V and J are TRBV30 and TRBJ1-1, with D perhaps TRBD1 (6 bases). CDR3 length equals 12 residues. With 1 base removed from V and 5 bases from J, the gap between germline ends came to 8 bases. Germline assignment: CDR1 GTSNPN and CDR2 SVGIG (reference sequence). CDR3 region: CAWSGGGTEAFF. Written as DNA, the CDR3 is TGTGCCTGGAGTGGAGGGGGGACTGAAGCTTTCTTT.

The genes are TRBV7-9 and TRBJ2-3, with TRBD1 matching over 12 bases. CDR1 and CDR2 (germline): SEHNR, FQNEAQ (reference sequence). V gave up 4 bases and J gave up 4 bases; unmatched junction bases: 3. This CDR3 has 15 amino acids. CDR3 in DNA: TGTGCCAGCAGCTGGGACAGGGGGCTCGCAGATACGCAGTATTTT. Translated, it gives CASSWDRGLADTQYF.

The chain combines TRBV4-1 with TRBJ1-6, with TRBD1 as a possible D gene (6 bases). The germline V gene encodes CDR1 MGHRA and CDR2 YSYEKL. The CDR3 extends over 19 amino acids. V was shortened by 0 bases and J by 7 bases, with 22 bases between the two germline ends. The CDR3 DNA reads as TGCGCCAGCAGCCAAGATCCGCCCGAGGGGGGTGATAGCAATTCACCCCTCCACTTT. Translating gives CASSQDPPEGGDSNSPLHF.

The rearrangement uses TRBV2 and TRBJ1-4, with D hard to call. CDR1 SNHLY and CDR2 FYNNEI come from the germline V gene. Trimming took 3 bases from V and 5 from J, leaving 10 bases between them. The CDR3 has 14 amino acids. In DNA, the CDR3 is TGTGCCAGCAGTGATTCTGCCGAGAATGAAAAACTGTTTTTT. Protein sequence: CASSDSAENEKLFF.

The chain uses TRBV9 and TRBJ1-4; a weak D match, TRBD1 (5 bases). CDR1 SGDLS and CDR2 YYNGEE come from the germline V gene. The V and J ends lost 0 bases and 5 bases respectively, with 11 bases between them. CDR3 length equals 15 residues. The chain's CDR3 is CASSVGTGLNEKLFF. CDR3 in DNA: TGTGCCAGCAGCGTAGGAACAGGTTTAAATGAAAAACTGTTTTTT.

V and J are TRBV30 and TRBJ1-4; D may be TRBD1 (6 bases). Germline V gives CDR1 GTSNPN, CDR2 SVGIG (reference sequence). V lost 1 base to trimming and J lost 5 bases, with 14 bases between them. The CDR3 consists of 15 residues. CDR3 nucleotide sequence: TGTGCCTGGAGTGAGGGGTCAGGGGACAATGAAAAACTGTTTTTT. Amino acid sequence: CAWSEGSGDNEKLFF.

The chain is built from TRBV14 and TRBJ1-2, with 9 bases matching TRBD1. CDR3 size: 16 residues. Germline trimming cut 0 bases from V and 4 bases from J; bases unmatched to any gene: 6. Germline V gene sequence: CDR1 SGHDN, CDR2 FVKESK. The CDR3 region has the DNA TGTGCCAGCAGCCAAGATCCCGGACAGGGGAGCTATGGCTACACCTTC. Translation gives CASSQDPGQGSYGYTF.

The V call is TRBV4-1, the J call TRBJ1-1; D unresolved. V lost 1 base to trimming and J lost 4 bases, with 7 bases between them. The germline V gene has CDR1 MGHRA and CDR2 YSYEKL. The CDR3 spans 13 residues. CDR3 nucleotides: TGCGCCAGCAGCCAAGTTGCCGCCACTGAAGCTTTCTTT. The encoded protein is CASSQVAATEAFF.

This chain joins TRBV4-1 and TRBJ2-1; 13 positions agree with TRBD2. The CDR3 has 16 residues. Germline V gene data show CDR1 as MGHRA and CDR2 as YSYEKL. V was clipped by 0 bases and J by 7 bases; unmatched bases: 3. The CDR3: CASSQDALAGGNEQFF. As DNA, the CDR3 is TGCGCCAGCAGCCAAGATGCACTAGCGGGGGGGAATGAGCAGTTCTTC.

This clone has just a few counts. The chain carries TRBV11-2 and TRBJ2-2; the match to TRBD2 covers 7 bases. J was trimmed by 7 bases and V by 2 bases; bases with no gene match: 7. Germline-derived CDR1 and CDR2 are SGHAT and FQNNGV. The CDR3 is made up of 15 amino acids. Here the CDR3 reads CASSLLSGDSGELFF. The DNA for the CDR3 is TGTGCCAGCAGCTTATTGAGCGGGGATAGCGGGGAGCTGTTTTTT. The whole variable domain, remainder taken from reference TRBV11-2 and TRBJ2-2, is EAGVAQSPRYKIIEKRQSVAFWCNPISGHATLYWYQQILGQGPKLLIQFQNNGVVDDSQLPKDRFSAERLKGVDSTLKIQPAKLEDSAVYLCASSLLSGDSGELFFGEGSRLTVL.